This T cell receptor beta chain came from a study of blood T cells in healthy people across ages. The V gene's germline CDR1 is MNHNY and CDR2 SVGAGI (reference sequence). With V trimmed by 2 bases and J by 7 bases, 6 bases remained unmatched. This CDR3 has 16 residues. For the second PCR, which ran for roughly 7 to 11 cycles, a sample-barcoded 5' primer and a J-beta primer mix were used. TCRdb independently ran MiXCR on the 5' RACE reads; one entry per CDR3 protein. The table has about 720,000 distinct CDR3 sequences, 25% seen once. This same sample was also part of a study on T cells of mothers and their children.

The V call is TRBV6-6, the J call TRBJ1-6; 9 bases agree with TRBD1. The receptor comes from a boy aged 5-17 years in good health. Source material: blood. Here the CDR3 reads CASSYRRTGDNSPLHF. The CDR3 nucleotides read TGTGCCAGCAGTTACCGCCGGACAGGGGACAATTCACCCCTCCACTTT.